This T cell receptor (beta chain) was sequenced for a study of OX40 agonist ivuxolimab in advanced cancers. This clone was recorded many times. Assay: immunoSEQ multiplex PCR; the TCRdb copy retains only in-frame clones and omits some. The sample has 98,000 or so clones, roughly nine tenths seen once. V was pared by 6 bases and J by 0 bases, with 11 bases between. CDR1 and CDR2 (germline): SGHTA, FQGNSA. This CDR3 has 14 amino acids. This material consisted of CD4+ or CD8+ T cells sorted from blood, taken in a trial of the OX40 agonist ivuxolimab. The source of this sequence is an adult with an advanced solid tumor such as melanoma, head and neck, liver or kidney cancer. The chain couples TRBV7-2 to TRBJ1-1; D might be TRBD1 (5 bases). Here the CDR3 DNA reads TGTGCCAGCAGACCAGGACACCTGAACACTGAAGCTTTCTTT. As protein: CASRPGHLNTEAFF.